The next 10 T cell receptor beta chains were all read from a single sample in a study of blood T cell repertoires in COVID-19. Repertoires were generated with immunoSEQ multiplex PCR, while TCRdb's copy carries only in-frame clones and drops some. Altogether around 70,000 clones are present, roughly 84% being singletons, with the ten largest covering about 11%. The sequenced sample consisted of peripheral blood. These receptors all stem from a woman between 18 and 29 years old with acute or convalescent COVID-19.

This clone appeared a single time. J is TRBJ2-1 and V is TRBV3-1 (or the pseudogene TRBV3-2), with TRBD1 matching 7 bases. The germline V gene encodes CDR1 LGHDT and CDR2 YNNKEL (reference sequence). This CDR3 comprises 15 residues. The ends lost 5 bases at V and 4 bases at J; junction bases unmatched: 8. This CDR3 is CASSSGTDDYNEQFF. The CDR3 DNA reads TGTGCCAGCAGCTCCGGGACAGACGATTACAATGAGCAGTTCTTC.

The rearrangement uses TRBV23-1 and TRBJ2-2; D may be TRBD2 (5 bases). TRBV23-1 is an ORF; its function is uncertain. The ends were cut back, 5 bases at V and 3 bases at J, with 16 bases in the middle. The CDR3 extends over 16 amino acids. The CDR3 loop is CASSVRVGSYTGELFF. The CDR3 DNA reads TGCGCCAGCAGTGTGAGGGTAGGTTCGTACACCGGGGAGCTGTTTTTT.

This clone has more than one count but fewer than ten. V and J are TRBV6-5 and TRBJ1-3, with 9 nucleotides matching TRBD1. Germline values: CDR1 MNHEY, CDR2 SVGAGI. The CDR3 loop spans 15 amino acids. Unmatched junction bases numbered 9, after V lost 9 bases and J lost 3 bases. CDR3 sequence: CASYPDRGHGNTIYF. CDR3 DNA: TGTGCCAGTTACCCGGACAGGGGCCATGGAAACACCATATATTTT.

CDR3 residues: CASSGGGVGAKNIQYF. In DNA form, the CDR3 reads TGTGCCAGCAGTGGGGGGGGTGTGGGAGCCAAAAACATTCAGTACTTC. The V and J genes are TRBV2 and TRBJ2-4, with TRBD2 matching 7 bases. CDR1 and CDR2 from the germline V gene are SNHLY and FYNNEI. V lost 4 bases to trimming and J lost 0 bases; unmatched junction nucleotides: 6. CDR3 size: 16 residues. Full variable domain (remainder filled in from reference TRBV2 and TRBJ2-4): EPEVTQTPSHQVTQMGQEVILRCVPISNHLYFYWYRQILGQKVEFLVSFYNNEISEKSEIFDDQFSVERPDGSNFTLKIRSTKLEDSAMYFCASSGGGVGAKNIQYFGAGTRLSVL.

This clone was recorded a few times. The chain is built from TRBV6-5 and TRBJ1-6; 10 bases align to TRBD1. The germline V gene encodes CDR1 MNHEY and CDR2 SVGAGI. Trimming at V came to 7 bases and at J to 10 bases, leaving 10 bases not matched to a gene. This CDR3 comprises 15 residues. The CDR3 is CASTITGTGESPLHF. In DNA form, the CDR3 reads TGTGCCAGCACAATTACCGGGACAGGGGAATCACCCCTCCACTTT.

In this sample, this clone turned up a few times. The chain has TRBV7-2 and TRBJ2-3; 8 bases fit TRBD2. CDR1 and CDR2 (germline): SGHTA, FQGNSA. This CDR3 spans 15 amino acids. After removal of 1 base from V and 4 bases from J, the junction contained 4 bases not matched to a gene. The CDR3 region is CASSLGSGSSDTQYF. Here the CDR3 DNA reads TGTGCCAGCAGCTTAGGAAGCGGGAGTTCAGATACGCAGTATTTT. The full variable domain, completed using reference TRBV7-2 and TRBJ2-3, is GAGVSQSPSNKVTEKGKDVELRCDPISGHTALYWYRQSLGQGLEFLIYFQGNSAPDKSGLPSDRFSAERTGGSVSTLTIQRTQQEDSAVYLCASSLGSGSSDTQYFGPGTRLTVL.

V and J are TRBV30 and TRBJ2-3; tentative D call: TRBD2 (9 bases). Deletions cut 3 bases from V and 4 bases from J, with 38 bases between. This CDR3 spans 22 amino acids. Looked up from germline, CDR1 is GTSNPN and CDR2 is SVGIG (reference sequence). CDR3 loop: CAWSARQGWASGTPILADTQYF. CDR3 sequence (DNA): TGTGCCTGGAGCGCACGACAGGGGTGGGCTAGCGGGACCCCTATTCTCGCAGATACGCAGTATTTT.

This clone has more than one count but fewer than ten. The V gene is TRBV4-1, the J gene TRBJ1-2, with D possibly being TRBD1 (5 bases). Germline V CDR1 and CDR2: MGHRA, YSYEKL. The CDR3 contains 16 residues. V was clipped by 1 base and J by 2 bases, with 14 bases between them. The CDR3 DNA reads as TGCGCCAGCAGCCAAGGTCTCGTGCAGGGAAACTATGGCTACACCTTC. Protein product: CASSQGLVQGNYGYTF.

This chain connects TRBV19 to TRBJ1-5; TRBD1 is a possible D gene (5 bases). The CDR3 runs 17 residues. Germline V gene lookup returns CDR1 LNHDA and CDR2 SQIVND (reference sequence). V was trimmed by 7 bases and J by 6 bases, leaving 25 bases between them. DNA for the CDR3: TGTGCCAGTACCGAAAATCGGGGGGGAAGAGGTACTCAGCCCCAGCATTTT. Protein product: CASTENRGGRGTQPQHF.

This clone was observed once. The gene calls are TRBV15 and TRBJ1-6; D not certain. There are 15 residues in the CDR3. Germline V gives CDR1 LNHNV, CDR2 YYDKDF (reference sequence). Trimming took 0 bases from V and 9 from J, leaving 12 bases between them. The CDR3 nucleotides read TGTGCCACCAGCAGAGATTTAGTCGAGAGTTCACCCCTCCACTTT. Amino acid sequence: CATSRDLVESSPLHF. The variable domain in full, with the rest retrieved from reference TRBV15 and TRBJ1-6, is DAMVIQNPRYQVTQFGKPVTLSCSQTLNHNVMYWYQQKSSQAPKLLFHYYDKDFNNEADTPDNFQSRRPNTSFCFLDIRSPGLGDTAMYLCATSRDLVESSPLHFGNGTRLTVT.